This T cell receptor beta chain appears in the sequencing data of a study of CD8 T cells in ankylosing spondylitis. Germline assignment: CDR1 MNHEY and CDR2 SMNVEV (reference sequence). The CDR3 covers 15 residues. The V segment lost 4 bases and the J segment 7 bases; nucleotides outside the gene matches: 4. One entry per CDR3 protein results from TCRdb running MiXCR on the 5' RACE reads. The sample lists approximately 130,000 distinct CDR3 sequences, approximately 10% occurring once. The chain combines TRBV27 with TRBJ2-1, with 13 bases that match TRBD2. This receptor was taken from a male donor with ankylosing spondylitis or in good health (not recorded which). The sequencing sample was made of blood, either unsorted or a sorted T cell fraction (not recorded which). The CDR3 loop reads CASSWTSGSVNEQFF. The CDR3 DNA reads TGTGCCAGCAGTTGGACTAGCGGGAGTGTAAATGAGCAGTTCTTC.